This T cell receptor (beta chain) was captured in a study of cytomegalovirus exposure and HLA in healthy donors. Background on the study: The roughly 110 validation repertoires were produced on the same platform as the 650 or so repertoires of the first cohort. This was reported in a later analysis.

Study results and caveats: Through in vitro validation, a few CMV-associated chains were shown to be specific for CMV antigens. Reportedly, cytomegalovirus status was diagnosed with high sensitivity and specificity.

The CDR3 extends over 12 amino acids. The V end was cut by 7 bases, the J end by 2 bases, with 11 bases between. Germline CDR1 reads SQVTM; CDR2 reads ANQGSEA. Donors came from a validation cohort of over a hundred subjects, distinct from the first 666-subject cohort. In regard to this clone: Its antigen is still unknown.

The protocol was immunoSEQ multiplex PCR, while the TCRdb copy is restricted to in-frame clones and leaves out a portion. The sample shows about 76,000 clones, roughly 94% of them seen only once. This chain connects TRBV29-1 to TRBJ2-5, with TRBD1 as a possible D gene (6 bases). The specimen sequenced was PBMCs. The clonotype comes from a woman under 30 in good health and CMV-seropositive. CDR3: CSARTEQETQYF. The DNA of the CDR3 is TGCAGCGCAAGGACAGAACAAGAGACCCAGTACTTC.